Presented here are 32 T cell receptor beta chains from one specimen sequenced in a study of human T cells and chemical hapten exposure. Indicated time point: patch test 1, 2 weeks after DPC sensitization. The treatment: therapeutic diphenylcyclopropenone sensitization with weekly scalp DPC. MiXCR, run by TCRdb on the RACE reads, gives a single entry per CDR3 protein. This sample has about 120,000 distinct CDR3 sequences, with roughly an eighth found just once. The source was whole blood, collected in connection with sensitization to the hapten diphenylcyclopropenone (DPC). These receptor sequences come from a woman between 45 and 65 years old with alopecia areata. Some clones in this sample may be carry-over from other donors' samples.

This sequence joins TRBV5-5 and TRBJ2-3; D remains unclear. The V and J ends lost 0 bases and 2 bases respectively, with 10 bases between them. CDR3 length: 15 residues. Germline V CDR1 and CDR2: SGHKS, YYEKEE (reference sequence). CDR3 nucleotide sequence: TGTGCCAGCAGCTTGGGGGTAGGGTCCACAGATACGCAGTATTTT. Its protein product is CASSLGVGSTDTQYF.

The genes are TRBV7-2 and TRBJ2-3, with 12 positions matching TRBD2. CDR3 length equals 17 residues. Germline CDR1 SGHTA, CDR2 FQGNSA. The V segment lost 5 bases and the J segment 1 base; nucleotides outside the gene matches: 7. The CDR3 DNA sequence: TGTGCCAGCAGCCCCCTAGCGGGGGGGCTTGGCACAGATACGCAGTATTTT. Translated, it gives CASSPLAGGLGTDTQYF.

The chain uses TRBV2 and TRBJ2-1, with TRBD2 matching over 13 bases. Germline CDR1 SNHLY, CDR2 FYNNEI. The CDR3 has 17 amino acids. The V and J ends lost 6 bases and 1 base, in that order; junction bases with no gene match: 6. The CDR3: CASRRLAGGASYNEQFF. The DNA of the CDR3 is TGTGCCAGCAGACGACTAGCGGGAGGAGCTTCCTACAATGAGCAGTTCTTC.

The chain employs TRBV28 and TRBJ2-7; D assignment may be TRBD1 or TRBD2 (5 bases each). In germline, CDR1 is MDHEN, CDR2 SYDVKM. Trimming removed 4 bases at V and 0 bases at J, with 19 bases between. The length of the CDR3 is 17 residues. The CDR3 DNA reads TGTGCCAGCAGTTCAGCCGGGACCCCGTTCAGCTCCTACGAGCAGTACTTC. Protein sequence: CASSSAGTPFSSYEQYF. The variable domain in full, completed from reference TRBV28 and TRBJ2-7, reads DVKVTQSSRYLVKRTGEKVFLECVQDMDHENMFWYRQDPGLGLRLIYFSYDVKMKEKGDIPEGYSVSREKKERFSLILESASTNQTSMYLCASSSAGTPFSSYEQYFGPGTRLTVT.

The rearrangement uses TRBV29-1 and TRBJ2-3, with D perhaps matching TRBD2 (7 bases). The CDR3 length is 17 residues. Germline CDR1 and CDR2: SQVTM and ANQGSEA. Trimming took off 6 bases at V and 4 bases at J, with 26 bases between the two ends. CDR3 region: CSVQNGGDTGPPDTQYF. CDR3 DNA: TGCAGCGTCCAAAATGGGGGGGACACCGGACCCCCAGATACGCAGTATTTT.

In this sample, this clonotype turned up a few times. CDR3 sequence (DNA): TGTGCCTCCCGACCGGGCGGCACAGATACGCAGTATTTT. It is translated as CASRPGGTDTQYF. The chain carries TRBV28 and TRBJ2-3; D not certain. There are 13 residues in the CDR3. Deletions cut 11 bases from V and 1 base from J, with 13 bases between. CDR1 is MDHEN, CDR2 SYDVKM, per germline.

The CDR3, as DNA: TGTGCCAGCAGCTTGGGTAGACAAGAGACCCAGTACTTC. Encoded protein: CASSLGRQETQYF. This chain uses TRBV5-8 with TRBJ2-5, with no clear D. Between the trimmed V and J ends, which lost 0 bases and 2 bases, there was a span of 5 bases. The germline V gene has CDR1 SGHTS and CDR2 YDEGEE. This CDR3 is built from 13 residues.

The chain carries TRBV27 and TRBJ1-5; D not certain. The CDR3 sequence is 13 residues long. V was pared by 2 bases and J by 6 bases, with 8 bases between. Germline V gene lookup returns CDR1 MNHEY and CDR2 SMNVEV (reference sequence). CDR3 DNA sequence: TGTGCCAGCAGTTTAGGCAGGCTTCAGCCCCAGCATTTT. Its protein product is CASSLGRLQPQHF.

The V call is TRBV12-3 or TRBV12-4, the J call TRBJ2-2; 8 nucleotides align to TRBD1. This CDR3 region has 15 residues. V was clipped by 1 base and J by 7 bases; unmatched bases: 5. The CDR3 bases are TGTGCCAGCAGTTTAGGGCAGGGGGCCGTCGGGGAGCTGTTTTTT. Protein sequence: CASSLGQGAVGELFF.

This clonotype occurred many times. The genes are TRBV4-2 and TRBJ2-5, with a tentative D call TRBD2 (7 bases). The CDR3 sequence is 15 residues long. Trimming removed 4 bases from V and 5 bases from J, with 17 bases in between. Looked up from germline, CDR1 is LGHNA and CDR2 is YNFKEQ. The CDR3 sequence: CASSPRGGGEETQYF. The CDR3 DNA sequence: TGTGCCAGCAGCCCGAGGGGGGGAGGGGAGGAGACCCAGTACTTC.

The genes are TRBV19 and TRBJ2-1; 10 nucleotides agree with TRBD1. The CDR3 length is 17 residues. CDR1 LNHDA and CDR2 SQIVND come from the germline V gene (reference sequence). The V and J ends lost 0 bases and 10 bases, in that order; junction bases with no gene match: 12. In nucleotides, the CDR3 is TGTGCCAGTAGTATAGATGGGCCCGGGACAGGGGTCGAGGAGCAGTTCTTC. Its protein product is CASSIDGPGTGVEEQFF. The full variable domain, in which reference TRBV19 and TRBJ2-1 provide the parts outside the CDR3, is DGGITQSPKYLFRKEGQNVTLSCEQNLNHDAMYWYRQDPGQGLRLIYYSQIVNDFQKGDIAEGYSVSREKKESFPLTVTSAQKNPTAFYLCASSIDGPGTGVEEQFFGPGTRLTVL.

The sample holds many counts of this clonotype. The chain joins TRBV4-1 to TRBJ2-2, with D possibly matching TRBD1 (5 bases). CDR1 and CDR2 (germline): MGHRA, YSYEKL. The V end was cut by 1 base, the J end by 3 bases, with 9 bases between. CDR3 size: 15 residues. CDR3 in DNA: TGCGCCAGCAGCCAAGCAGGGTCGGACACCGGGGAGCTGTTTTTT. It translates to CASSQAGSDTGELFF.

This clonotype was counted between two and nine times. V gene TRBV2 combines with J gene TRBJ2-1, with D hard to call. V was clipped by 8 bases and J by 7 bases, with 12 bases between them. The CDR3 is made up of 12 amino acids. Per the germline V gene, CDR1 is SNHLY and CDR2 is FYNNEI. CDR3 residues: CASGVLRNEQFF. In DNA, the CDR3 is TGTGCCAGCGGGGTCTTAAGGAATGAGCAGTTCTTC.

There are a few counts of this clonotype. This chain uses TRBV7-9 with TRBJ1-1; 7 positions match TRBD1. CDR1 and CDR2 from the germline V gene are SEHNR and FQNEAQ (reference sequence). This CDR3 is 13 amino acids long. Trimming at V came to 5 bases and at J to 8 bases, leaving 8 bases not matched to a gene. This CDR3 is CASSRVDREEAFF. The CDR3, as DNA: TGTGCCAGCAGCCGAGTAGACAGGGAAGAAGCTTTCTTT.

The chain has TRBV10-3 and TRBJ1-1; no definite D call. Per germline, CDR1 ENHRY and CDR2 SYGVKD. This CDR3 comprises 11 residues. V lost 5 bases, J lost 0 bases, and 1 base lay in between. CDR3 protein: CAISMNTEAFF. CDR3 sequence (DNA): TGTGCCATCAGTATGAACACTGAAGCTTTCTTT.

This chain uses TRBV27 with TRBJ2-7; TRBD1 or TRBD2 may be the D gene (5 bases each). Germline CDR1 and CDR2: MNHEY and SMNVEV (reference sequence). Trimming removed 2 bases at V and 6 bases at J, with 11 bases between. The CDR3 is 13 amino acids. In DNA, the CDR3 is TGTGCCAGCAGTTTAAGTTCAGGGACCGAGCAGTACTTC. This translates into CASSLSSGTEQYF.

In this sample, this clonotype turned up a few times. The V gene is TRBV5-4, the J gene TRBJ1-2; 9 nucleotides line up with TRBD1. In germline, CDR1 is SGHNT, CDR2 YYREEE (reference sequence). The CDR3 consists of 14 residues. J was trimmed by 4 bases and V by 2 bases; bases with no gene match: 3. The CDR3 is CASSLQGAGYGYTF. For the CDR3, the DNA is TGTGCCAGCAGCTTACAGGGGGCGGGCTATGGCTACACCTTC.

The rearrangement links TRBV7-9 to TRBJ2-7; 7 positions match TRBD2. The CDR3 spans 15 residues. The junction had 10 bases not matched to a gene; V was cut back by 4 bases and J by 4 bases. Germline V gene sequence: CDR1 SEHNR, CDR2 FQNEAQ (reference sequence). In DNA, the CDR3 is TGTGCCAGCAGCTCCTTATGGGGCGGGAGTTACGAGCAGTACTTC. Translated: CASSSLWGGSYEQYF.

The chain employs TRBV29-1 and TRBJ1-2; the match to TRBD1 covers 8 bases. Germline CDR1 is SQVTM and CDR2 is ANQGSEA. V lost 2 bases, J lost 4 bases, and 0 bases stayed unmatched. There are 12 residues in the CDR3. The CDR3 here is CSVETGGYGYTF. CDR3 sequence (DNA): TGCAGCGTTGAAACAGGGGGCTATGGCTACACCTTC.

This clonotype occurred once. The chain uses TRBV4-3 and TRBJ1-1; D perhaps matches TRBD1 (5 bases). Trimming removed 1 base from V and 0 bases from J, with 12 bases in between. Germline values: CDR1 LGHNA, CDR2 YSLEER. This CDR3 contains 16 residues. CDR3 loop: CASSQGGFVMNTEAFF. The CDR3 DNA follows: TGCGCCAGCAGCCAAGGGGGGTTCGTGATGAACACTGAAGCTTTCTTT.

This clonotype was counted many times. CDR3 residues: CSARVSGHNSPLHF. For the CDR3, the DNA is TGCAGTGCTAGGGTCTCGGGACATAATTCACCCCTCCACTTT. The chain employs TRBV20-1 and TRBJ1-6; a possible D gene is TRBD1 (5 bases). CDR1 and CDR2 (germline): DFQATT, SNEGSKA (reference sequence). The CDR3 length is 14 residues. Trimming shortened V by 3 bases and J by 5 bases, and 11 bases separated the two germline ends.

DNA of the CDR3: TGTGCCAGCAGTTACGAGTCGCTAGCCAGCACAGATACGCAGTATTTT. Translation: CASSYESLASTDTQYF. This chain connects TRBV6-5 to TRBJ2-3; D perhaps matches TRBD2 (5 bases). This CDR3 comprises 16 residues. Trimming pared 2 bases from V and 0 bases from J, leaving 12 bases between. Looked up from germline, CDR1 is MNHEY and CDR2 is SVGAGI.

A word on this clonotype: This may come from a read error, since a much larger clone is one base off. V and J are TRBV7-9 and TRBJ2-1, with D uncertain. Looked up from germline, CDR1 is SEHNR and CDR2 is FQNEAQ (reference sequence). The CDR3 has 13 amino acids. CDR3 protein: CAGSWPSGNEQFF. The CDR3 region has the DNA TGTGCCGGCAGCTGGCCCAGTGGCAATGAGCAGTTCTTC. The whole variable domain, filled in from reference TRBV7-9 and TRBJ2-1, reads DTGVSQNPRHKITKRGQNVTFRCDPISEHNRLYWYRQTLGQGPEFLTYFQNEAQLEKSRLLSDRFSAERPKGSFSTLEIQRTEQGDSAMYLCAGSWPSGNEQFFGPGTRLTVL.

V and J are TRBV21-1 and TRBJ1-5; the table assigns TRBD1, which was not confirmed against the DNA. TRBV21-1 is an annotated pseudogene. CDR3 length: 14 residues. The CDR3 DNA reads as TGTGCCAGCCGGGGGCAGGGAAAGGATCAGCCCCAGCATTTT. Amino acid sequence: CASRGQGKDQPQHF.

The V call is TRBV28, the J call TRBJ2-2; 8 bases line up with TRBD2. This CDR3 region has 10 residues. Germline V gene lookup returns CDR1 MDHEN and CDR2 SYDVKM. V trimming: 10 bases; J trimming: 12 bases; junction bases outside the gene matches: 4. CDR3 sequence (DNA): TGTGCCACTCGGGAGGGCAAGCTGTTTTTT. Residues: CATREGKLFF.

This clonotype was detected a few times. The J gene is TRBJ2-5, the V gene TRBV5-1; D is ambiguous. The CDR3 is made up of 15 amino acids. V lost 0 bases to trimming and J lost 1 base, with 10 bases between them. Germline-derived CDR1 and CDR2 are SGHRS and YFSETQ. CDR3 sequence reads: CASSLVPGSQETQYF. The CDR3 DNA is TGCGCCAGCAGCTTGGTACCTGGAAGCCAAGAGACCCAGTACTTC.

This clonotype showed up many times. The V call is TRBV7-9, the J call TRBJ2-5, with D unclear. Germline loops: CDR1 SEHNR, CDR2 FQNEAQ (reference sequence). The CDR3 is 14 residues long. V gave up 2 bases and J gave up 2 bases, with 9 bases separating them. The CDR3 coding sequence is TGTGCCAGCAGCTTACCCCTCAGGCAAGAGACCCAGTACTTC. Its translation: CASSLPLRQETQYF. The full variable domain, its missing parts supplied by reference TRBV7-9 and TRBJ2-5, is DTGVSQNPRHKITKRGQNVTFRCDPISEHNRLYWYRQTLGQGPEFLTYFQNEAQLEKSRLLSDRFSAERPKGSFSTLEIQRTEQGDSAMYLCASSLPLRQETQYFGPGTRLLVL.

This clonotype was picked up many times. V and J are TRBV6-6 and TRBJ1-6; no definite D call. This CDR3 contains 15 residues. The germline V gene has CDR1 MNHNY and CDR2 SVGAGI (reference sequence). V shed 2 bases and J shed 8 bases, with 13 bases lying between them. The CDR3 DNA is TGTGCCAGCAGTTACCGAGTCACCTTTGATTCACCCCTCCACTTT. Translated, it gives CASSYRVTFDSPLHF.

The table lists this clonotype with a few counts. The chain links TRBV29-1 to TRBJ1-1, with 9 positions matching TRBD1. Germline CDR1 is SQVTM and CDR2 is ANQGSEA. This CDR3 spans 14 amino acids. Trimming at V came to 7 bases and at J to 4 bases, leaving 10 bases not matched to a gene. The CDR3 DNA reads TGCAGCGCTGTGGAGACAGGGGGTCTCACTGAAGCTTTCTTT. Its translation is CSAVETGGLTEAFF.

The gene calls are TRBV29-1 and TRBJ2-3, with TRBD2 identical over 7 bases. The CDR3 extends over 13 amino acids. The J segment lost 0 bases and the V segment lost 7 bases, leaving 4 bases of the junction unmatched. Germline V CDR1 and CDR2: SQVTM, ANQGSEA. The CDR3, as DNA: TGCAGCGGCATTAGCGGGAGCACAGATACGCAGTATTTT. It translates to CSGISGSTDTQYF.

The rearrangement joins TRBV7-9 to TRBJ2-7; TRBD1 might be the D (5 bases). The V gene lost 2 bases and the J gene lost 5 bases, with 10 bases spanning the gap. This CDR3 is built from 13 residues. Germline CDR1 reads SEHNR; CDR2 reads FQNEAQ (reference sequence). The CDR3 DNA sequence: TGTGCCAGCAGCTTAAATGGGGCTGACGAGCAGTACTTC. Its protein product is CASSLNGADEQYF.

This clonotype was recorded at least ten times. The chain uses TRBV24-1 and TRBJ1-5; D is possibly TRBD1 (5 bases). CDR3 size: 14 residues. Trimming pared 6 bases from V and 2 bases from J, leaving 10 bases between. Germline CDR1 is KGHDR and CDR2 is SFDVKD. CDR3: CATSHGGGNQPQHF. Here the CDR3 DNA reads TGTGCCACCAGTCACGGGGGTGGCAATCAGCCCCAGCATTTT.